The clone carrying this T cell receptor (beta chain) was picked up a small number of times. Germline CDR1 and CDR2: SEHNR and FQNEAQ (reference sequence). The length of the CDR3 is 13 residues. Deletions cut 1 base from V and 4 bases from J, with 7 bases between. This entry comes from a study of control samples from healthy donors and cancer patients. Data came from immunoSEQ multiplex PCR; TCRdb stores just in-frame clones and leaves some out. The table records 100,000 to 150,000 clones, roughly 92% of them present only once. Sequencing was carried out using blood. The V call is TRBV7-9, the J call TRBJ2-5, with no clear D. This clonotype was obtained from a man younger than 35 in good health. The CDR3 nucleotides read TGTGCCAGCAGCTTAGGACCTTTAGAGACCCAGTACTTC. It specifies CASSLGPLETQYF.